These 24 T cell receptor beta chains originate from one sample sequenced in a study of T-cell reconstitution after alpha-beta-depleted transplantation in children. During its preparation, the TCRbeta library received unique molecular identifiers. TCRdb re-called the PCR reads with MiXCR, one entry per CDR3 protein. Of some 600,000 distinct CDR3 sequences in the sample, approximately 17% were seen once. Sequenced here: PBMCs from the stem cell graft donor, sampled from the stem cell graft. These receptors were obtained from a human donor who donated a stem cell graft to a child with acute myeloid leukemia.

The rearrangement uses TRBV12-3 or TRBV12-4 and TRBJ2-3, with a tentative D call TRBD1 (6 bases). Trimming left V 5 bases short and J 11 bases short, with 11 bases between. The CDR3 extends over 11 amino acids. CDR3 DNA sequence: TGTGCCAGCAGTAACAGGGAAGAGCAGTATTTT. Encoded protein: CASSNREEQYF.

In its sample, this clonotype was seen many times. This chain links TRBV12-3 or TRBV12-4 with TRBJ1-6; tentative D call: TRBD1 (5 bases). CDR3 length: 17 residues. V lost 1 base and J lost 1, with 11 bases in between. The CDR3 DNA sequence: TGTGCCAGCAGTTTAGAGGTTGGGGGATCCTATAATTCACCCCTCCACTTT. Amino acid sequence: CASSLEVGGSYNSPLHF.

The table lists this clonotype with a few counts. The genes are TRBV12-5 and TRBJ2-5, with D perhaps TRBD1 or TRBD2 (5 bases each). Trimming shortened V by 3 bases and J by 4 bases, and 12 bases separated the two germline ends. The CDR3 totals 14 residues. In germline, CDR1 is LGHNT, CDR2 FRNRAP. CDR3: CASGLGDPPETQYF. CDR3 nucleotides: TGTGCTAGTGGTTTAGGGGACCCCCCAGAGACCCAGTACTTC.

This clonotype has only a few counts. The CDR3 sequence is CATDEGNQPQHF. DNA of the CDR3: TGTGCCACCGACGAGGGCAATCAGCCCCAGCATTTT. V is TRBV10-3 and J is TRBJ1-5; no definite D call. The V gene lost 10 bases and the J gene lost 2 bases, with 9 bases spanning the gap. CDR3 length: 12 residues. Looked up from germline, CDR1 is ENHRY and CDR2 is SYGVKD.

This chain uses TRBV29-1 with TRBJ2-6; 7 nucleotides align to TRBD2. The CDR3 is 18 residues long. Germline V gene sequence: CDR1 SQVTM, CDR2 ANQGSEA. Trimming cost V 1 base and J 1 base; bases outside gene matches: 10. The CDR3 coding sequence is TGCAGCGTTGAAGGAAGGGGAGGGTTGTCGTCTGGGGCCAACGTCCTGACTTTC. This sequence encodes CSVEGRGGLSSGANVLTF.

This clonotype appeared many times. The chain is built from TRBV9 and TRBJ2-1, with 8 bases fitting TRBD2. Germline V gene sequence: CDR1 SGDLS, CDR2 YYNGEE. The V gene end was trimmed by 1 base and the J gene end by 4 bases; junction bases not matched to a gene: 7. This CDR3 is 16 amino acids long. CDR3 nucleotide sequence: TGTGCCAGCAGCGTATGGGCGGGGGGATCTTACAATGAGCAGTTCTTC. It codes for CASSVWAGGSYNEQFF.

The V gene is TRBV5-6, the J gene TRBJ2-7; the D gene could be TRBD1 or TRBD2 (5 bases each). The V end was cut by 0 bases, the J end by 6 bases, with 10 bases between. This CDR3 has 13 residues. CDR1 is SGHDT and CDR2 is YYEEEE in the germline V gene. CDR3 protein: CASSLDRGVEQYV. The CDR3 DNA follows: TGTGCCAGCAGCTTGGATCGAGGGGTCGAGCAGTACGTC.

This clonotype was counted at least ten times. CDR3 loop: CSALPTGYYNEQFF. CDR3 sequence (DNA): TGCAGTGCCCTCCCGACAGGGTACTACAATGAGCAGTTCTTC. The chain is built from TRBV20-1 and TRBJ2-1; 7 nucleotides align to TRBD1. The CDR3 is 14 amino acids. From germline, CDR1 is DFQATT and CDR2 SNEGSKA (reference sequence). J gave up 3 bases and V 6 bases, and 8 bases lay outside the gene matches.

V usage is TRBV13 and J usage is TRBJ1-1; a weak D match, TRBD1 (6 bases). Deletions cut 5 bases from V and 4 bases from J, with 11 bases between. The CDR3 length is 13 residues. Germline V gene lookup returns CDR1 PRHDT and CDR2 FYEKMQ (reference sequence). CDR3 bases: TGTGCCAGCAGCGCGGGGGCAGGCACTGAAGCTTTCTTT. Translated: CASSAGAGTEAFF.

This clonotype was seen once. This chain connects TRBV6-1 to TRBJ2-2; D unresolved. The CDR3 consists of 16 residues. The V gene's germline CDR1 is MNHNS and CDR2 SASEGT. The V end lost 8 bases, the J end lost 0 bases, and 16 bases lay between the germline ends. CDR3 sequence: CASSRLLLANTGELFF. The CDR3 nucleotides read TGTGCCAGCTCTCGGCTCCTCCTCGCGAACACCGGGGAGCTGTTTTTT.

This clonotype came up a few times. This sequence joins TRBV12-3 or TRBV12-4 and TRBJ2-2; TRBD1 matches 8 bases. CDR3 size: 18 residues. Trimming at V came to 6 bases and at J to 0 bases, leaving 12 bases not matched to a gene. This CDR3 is CASSPRTGKIANTGELFF. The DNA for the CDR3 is TGTGCCAGCAGCCCTAGGACAGGGAAAATCGCGAACACCGGGGAGCTGTTTTTT.

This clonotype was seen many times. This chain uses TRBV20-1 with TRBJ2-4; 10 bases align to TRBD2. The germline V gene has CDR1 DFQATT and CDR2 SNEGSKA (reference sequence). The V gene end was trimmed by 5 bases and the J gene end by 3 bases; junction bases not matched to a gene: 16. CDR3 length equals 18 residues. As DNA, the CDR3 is TGCAGTGCTCCTAGGCTAGCGGGGGACCTCGGTCGCAAAAACATTCAGTACTTC. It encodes CSAPRLAGDLGRKNIQYF.

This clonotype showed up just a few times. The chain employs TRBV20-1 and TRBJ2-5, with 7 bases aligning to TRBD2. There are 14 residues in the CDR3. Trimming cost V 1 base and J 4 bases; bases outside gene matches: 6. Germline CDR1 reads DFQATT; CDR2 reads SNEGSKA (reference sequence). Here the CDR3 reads CSARGSSGAETQYF. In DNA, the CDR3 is TGCAGTGCTAGAGGTTCTAGCGGAGCAGAGACCCAGTACTTC.

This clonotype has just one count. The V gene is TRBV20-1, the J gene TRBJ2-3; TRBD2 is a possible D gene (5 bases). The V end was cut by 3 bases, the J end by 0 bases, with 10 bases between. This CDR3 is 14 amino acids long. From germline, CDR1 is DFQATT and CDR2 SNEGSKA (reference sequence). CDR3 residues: CSASRLASTDTQYF. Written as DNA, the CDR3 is TGCAGTGCTAGTCGGCTAGCAAGCACAGATACGCAGTATTTT.

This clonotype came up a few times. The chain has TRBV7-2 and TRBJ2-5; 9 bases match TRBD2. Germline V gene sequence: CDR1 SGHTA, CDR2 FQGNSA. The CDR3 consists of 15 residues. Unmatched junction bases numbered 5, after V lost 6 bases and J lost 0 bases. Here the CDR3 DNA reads TGTGCCAGCAGTAAGATAGCGGGGGACCAAGAGACCCAGTACTTC. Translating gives CASSKIAGDQETQYF.

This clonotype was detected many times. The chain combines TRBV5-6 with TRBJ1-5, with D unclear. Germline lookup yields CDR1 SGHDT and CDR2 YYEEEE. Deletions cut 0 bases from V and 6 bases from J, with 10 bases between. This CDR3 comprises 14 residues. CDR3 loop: CASSLGLTPQPQHF. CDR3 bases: TGTGCCAGCAGCTTGGGTCTAACGCCTCAGCCCCAGCATTTT.

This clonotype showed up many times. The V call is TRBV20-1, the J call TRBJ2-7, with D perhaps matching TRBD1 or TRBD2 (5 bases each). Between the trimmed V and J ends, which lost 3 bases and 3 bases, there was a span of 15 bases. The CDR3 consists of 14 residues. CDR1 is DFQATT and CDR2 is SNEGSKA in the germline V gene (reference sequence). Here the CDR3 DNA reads TGCAGTGCTAGTTCTCCCCGGGACGGCTACGAGCAGTACTTC. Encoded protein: CSASSPRDGYEQYF.

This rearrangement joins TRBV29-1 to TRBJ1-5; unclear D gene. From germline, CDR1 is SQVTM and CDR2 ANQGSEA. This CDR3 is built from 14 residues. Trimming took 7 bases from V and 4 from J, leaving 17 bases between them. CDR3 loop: CSEVPKGPNQPQHF. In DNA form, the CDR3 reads TGCAGCGAGGTGCCCAAGGGTCCTAATCAGCCCCAGCATTTT.

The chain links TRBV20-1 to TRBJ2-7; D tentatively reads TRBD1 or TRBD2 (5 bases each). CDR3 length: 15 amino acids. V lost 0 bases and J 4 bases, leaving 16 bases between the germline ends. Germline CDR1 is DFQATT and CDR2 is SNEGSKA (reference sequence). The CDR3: CSARDRGALSYEQYV. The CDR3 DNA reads TGCAGTGCTAGAGATAGAGGGGCACTCTCATACGAGCAGTACGTC.

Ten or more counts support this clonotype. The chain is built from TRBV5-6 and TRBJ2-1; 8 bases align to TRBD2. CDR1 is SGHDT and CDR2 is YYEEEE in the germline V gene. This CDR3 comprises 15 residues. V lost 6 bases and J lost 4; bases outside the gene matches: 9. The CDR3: CASTVGGGPYNEQFF. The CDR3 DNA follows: TGTGCCAGCACTGTCGGGGGGGGCCCTTACAATGAGCAGTTCTTC.

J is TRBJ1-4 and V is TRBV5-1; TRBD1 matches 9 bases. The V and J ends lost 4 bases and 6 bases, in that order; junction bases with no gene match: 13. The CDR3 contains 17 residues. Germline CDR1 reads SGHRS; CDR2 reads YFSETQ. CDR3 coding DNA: TGCGCCAGCAGCCTAATGGGAGGACAGGGGTCGTATGAAAAACTGTTTTTT. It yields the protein CASSLMGGQGSYEKLFF.

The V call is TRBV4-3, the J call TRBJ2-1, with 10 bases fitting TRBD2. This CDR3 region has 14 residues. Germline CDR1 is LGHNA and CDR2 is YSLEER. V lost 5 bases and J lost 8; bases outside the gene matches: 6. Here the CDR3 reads CASSVAGGGYEQFF. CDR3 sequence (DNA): TGCGCCAGCAGCGTAGCGGGGGGTGGCTATGAGCAGTTCTTC.

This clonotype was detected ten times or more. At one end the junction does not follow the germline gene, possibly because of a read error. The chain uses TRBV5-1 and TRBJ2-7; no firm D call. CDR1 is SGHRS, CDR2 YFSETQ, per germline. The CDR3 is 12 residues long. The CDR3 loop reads CASSLGDYEQYF. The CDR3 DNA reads TGTGCCAGCAGCTTAGGAGATTACGAGCAGTACTTC.

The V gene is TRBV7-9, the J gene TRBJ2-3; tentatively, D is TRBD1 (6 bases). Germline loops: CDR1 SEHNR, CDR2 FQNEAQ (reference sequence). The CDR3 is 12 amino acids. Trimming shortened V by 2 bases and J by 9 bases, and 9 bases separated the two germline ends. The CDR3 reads CASSLLRGTQYF. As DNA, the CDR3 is TGTGCCAGCAGCTTACTTAGGGGGACGCAGTATTTT. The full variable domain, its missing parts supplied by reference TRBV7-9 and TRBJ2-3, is DTGVSQNPRHKITKRGQNVTFRCDPISEHNRLYWYRQTLGQGPEFLTYFQNEAQLEKSRLLSDRFSAERPKGSFSTLEIQRTEQGDSAMYLCASSLLRGTQYFGPGTRLTVL.